This note documents a single T cell receptor (beta chain) sequence. Its cognate antigen has yet to be identified. Base qualities were left out, and no much larger clone turns up one base away. Only healthy Caucasian donors were included. This record comes from a study of identical twins listed by TCRdb under 2016. A note on the overall study: TCR alpha and beta repertoires from monozygotic twins, unrelated adults of various ages and cord blood were deep-sequenced to test whether fetal clonotypes persist. To rule out contamination, replicate twin experiments were performed at different times with different library preparation protocols.

Receptors were amplified or captured by 5' RACE. Sequencing instrument: Illumina HiSeq 2000. Template switching introduced a universal primer binding site; the final cDNA contained a unique molecular identifier, enabling accurate counting of TCR cDNA molecules. Specific primers in the conserved constant-segment region were used to synthesize first-strand cDNA for the TCR alpha and beta chains. To control for contamination, every cDNA library was double barcoded, receiving both a SMART-Mk sample barcode and Illumina barcodes. TruSeq adapter sequences and Illumina sample barcodes were added in two successive PCR steps. TCR alpha and beta cDNA libraries were sequenced on the Illumina HiSeq platform with custom primers. Processing in the source paper ran as follows. MiGEC processed the raw reads to extract unique molecular identifiers, while MiXCR was used to determine the CDR3 positions. Recombination models were inferred per individual with the repgenHMM and IGoR tools using an EM algorithm. Shared clonotypes were analyzed with the tcR package in R, and sharing was normalized by the product of cloneset sizes. Out-of-frame nonproductive sequences were analyzed to study raw recombination free of thymic and clonal selection effects. TCRdb reanalyzed the raw reads on its own, using fastp at Q25 for trimming and MiXCR for clone calling, and kept in-frame beta chains. Every CDR3 protein is listed once, alongside the most common genes and DNA of its rows. For this entry, the V and J calls and clone size follow TCRdb and not the study's own pipeline. Here the sample has some 1,700,000 distinct CDR3 sequences; around 33% occur a single time. 0.25% to 0.3% of the sample lies in the top ten.

Trimming at the junction amounts to 4 bases on V and 6 bases on J, and the germline ends lie 15 bases apart. The CDR3 holds 14 amino acids from the cysteine to the phenylalanine. Kept here is only the CDR3 DNA, which spans 42 bases and is read in frame from base 1. From a lookup of the germline V gene, CDR1 and CDR2 are SGHAT and FQNNGV. Study-level results and caveats: A weaker excess of twin sharing was found in beta out-of-frame sequences because the signal-to-noise ratio was lowered by fewer shared sequences. Compared with coincidental sharing between unrelated individuals, an excess of low generation-probability sequences was observed among out-of-frame TCR alpha sequences shared between twins. Abundant cord blood beta clonotypes carried fewer insertions; young adult naive repertoires showed a weaker similar trend, while memory repertoires showed none. Because the same donors could not be followed over many years, the conclusions relied on cross-sectional statistical analysis. In monozygotic twins, out-of-frame TCR alpha sharing was systematically underestimated by recombination models, although the models agreed with sharing between unrelated individuals. Invariant T cells such as MAIT and iNKT could partly confound zero-insertion analyses, although diverse VJ usage argued against such confounding for most clonotypes.

The TCR comes from a newborn girl in good health. The sequence is built from TRBV11-2 and TRBJ1-1, with no D gene named confidently. Sequencing was carried out using cord blood. The nucleotide sequence is TGTGCCAGCAGCTGGCGTATCCTTCGCGCTGAAGCTTTCTTT. Its protein is CASSWRILRAEAFF.